This T cell receptor beta chain was captured by sequencing in a study of OX40 agonist ivuxolimab in advanced cancers. Study at large: Around 40% of patients had received prior checkpoint inhibitor therapy. There were three patients with partial responses, one having hepatocellular carcinoma and two cutaneous melanoma. Study-wide points: Both blood CD4+ and CD8+ T cells showed clonal growth by week 6 at 0.1 to 3.0 mg/kg.

On this clone: Its cognate antigen is unknown.

Assay: immunoSEQ multiplex PCR; the TCRdb copy retains only in-frame clones and omits some. The sample lists some 42,000 clones, 82% seen once, with around 23% in the top ten. CDR3 size: 12 residues. V lost 2 bases to trimming and J lost 6 bases, with 10 bases between them. The germline CDR1 and CDR2 sequences are SQVTM and ANQGSEA. The clonotype originates from an adult with an advanced solid tumor such as melanoma, head and neck, liver or kidney cancer. This chain links TRBV29-1 with TRBJ1-1; D is ambiguous. Here the sequenced sample was CD4+ or CD8+ T cells sorted from blood, taken in a trial of the OX40 agonist ivuxolimab. The CDR3 loop reads CSVELGSPEAFF. CDR3 DNA: TGCAGCGTTGAATTGGGGTCCCCTGAAGCTTTCTTT.